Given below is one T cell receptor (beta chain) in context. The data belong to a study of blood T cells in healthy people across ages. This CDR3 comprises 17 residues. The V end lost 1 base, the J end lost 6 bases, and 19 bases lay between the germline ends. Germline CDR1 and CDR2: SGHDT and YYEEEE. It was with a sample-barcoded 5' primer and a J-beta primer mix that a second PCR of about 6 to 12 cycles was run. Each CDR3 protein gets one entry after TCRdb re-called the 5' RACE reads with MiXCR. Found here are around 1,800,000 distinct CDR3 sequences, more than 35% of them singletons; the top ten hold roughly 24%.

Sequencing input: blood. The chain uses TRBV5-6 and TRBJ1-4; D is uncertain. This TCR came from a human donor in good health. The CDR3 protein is CASSLPGYGVRHEKLFF. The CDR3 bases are TGTGCCAGCAGCTTGCCCGGGTACGGGGTCCGCCATGAAAAACTGTTTTTT. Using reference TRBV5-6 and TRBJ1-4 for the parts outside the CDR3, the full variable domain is DAGVTQSPTHLIKTRGQQVTLRCSPKSGHDTVSWYQQALGQGPQFIFQYYEEEERQRGNFPDRFSGHQFPNYSSELNVNALLLGDSALYLCASSLPGYGVRHEKLFFGSGTQLSVL.